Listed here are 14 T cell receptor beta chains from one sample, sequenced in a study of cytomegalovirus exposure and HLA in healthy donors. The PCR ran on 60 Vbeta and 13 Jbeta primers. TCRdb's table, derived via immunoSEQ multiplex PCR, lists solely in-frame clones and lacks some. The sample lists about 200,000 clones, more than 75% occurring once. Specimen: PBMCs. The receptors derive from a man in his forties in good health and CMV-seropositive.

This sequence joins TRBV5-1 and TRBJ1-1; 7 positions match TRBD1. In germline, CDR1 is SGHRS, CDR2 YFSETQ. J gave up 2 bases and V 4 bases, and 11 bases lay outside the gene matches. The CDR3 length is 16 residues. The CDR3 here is CASSGAGQRLNTEAFF. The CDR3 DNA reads TGCGCCAGCAGCGGGGCGGGACAGCGACTCAACACTGAAGCTTTCTTT.

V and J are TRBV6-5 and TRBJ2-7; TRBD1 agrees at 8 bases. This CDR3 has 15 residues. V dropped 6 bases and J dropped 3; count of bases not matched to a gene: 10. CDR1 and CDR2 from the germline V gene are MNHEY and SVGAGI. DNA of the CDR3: TGTGCCAGCAGCGCACCGGGACAGGCACTCTACGAGCAGTACTTC. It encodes CASSAPGQALYEQYF.

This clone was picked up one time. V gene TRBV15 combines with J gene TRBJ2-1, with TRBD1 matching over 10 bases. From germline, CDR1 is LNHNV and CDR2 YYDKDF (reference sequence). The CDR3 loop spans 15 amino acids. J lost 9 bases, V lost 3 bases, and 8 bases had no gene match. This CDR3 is CATSSGQGEGGEQFF. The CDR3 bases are TGTGCCACCAGCAGTGGACAGGGGGAAGGGGGTGAGCAGTTCTTC.

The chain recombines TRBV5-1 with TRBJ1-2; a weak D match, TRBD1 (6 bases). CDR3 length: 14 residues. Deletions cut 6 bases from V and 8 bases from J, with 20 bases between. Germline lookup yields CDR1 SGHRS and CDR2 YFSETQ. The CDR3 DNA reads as TGCGCCAGCACCCCCGGGACACAAGGAGGCGGCTACACCTTC. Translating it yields CASTPGTQGGGYTF.

CDR3 DNA sequence: TGTGCTAGTGGCCCCCGGACTAGCGGACCCTACGAGCAGTACTTC. It specifies CASGPRTSGPYEQYF. The chain joins TRBV12-5 to TRBJ2-7; 10 nucleotides line up with TRBD2. Losses at the gene ends were 6 bases for V and 2 bases for J; bases not matched to a gene: 7. Per germline, CDR1 LGHNT and CDR2 FRNRAP. This CDR3 has 15 amino acids.

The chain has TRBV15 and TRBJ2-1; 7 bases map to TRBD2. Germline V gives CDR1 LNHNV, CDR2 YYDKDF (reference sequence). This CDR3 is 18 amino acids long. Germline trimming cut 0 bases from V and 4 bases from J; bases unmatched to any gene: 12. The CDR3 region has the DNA TGTGCCACCAGCAGAGACCCCGGGGTTGGGGGAGGGTACAATGAGCAGTTCTTC. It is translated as CATSRDPGVGGGYNEQFF.

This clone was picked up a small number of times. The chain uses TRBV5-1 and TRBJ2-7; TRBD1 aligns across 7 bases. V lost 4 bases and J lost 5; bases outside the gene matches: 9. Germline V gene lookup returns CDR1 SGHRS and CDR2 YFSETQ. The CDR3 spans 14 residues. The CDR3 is CASSTMGQTHEQYF. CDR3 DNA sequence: TGCGCCAGCAGCACGATGGGACAGACCCACGAGCAGTACTTC.

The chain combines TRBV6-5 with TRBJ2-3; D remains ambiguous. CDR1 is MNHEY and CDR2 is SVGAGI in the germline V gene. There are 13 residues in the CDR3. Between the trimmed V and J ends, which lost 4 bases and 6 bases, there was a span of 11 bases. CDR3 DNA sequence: TGTGCCAGCAGTTTAAATCTCCGGGATACGCAGTATTTT. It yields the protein CASSLNLRDTQYF.

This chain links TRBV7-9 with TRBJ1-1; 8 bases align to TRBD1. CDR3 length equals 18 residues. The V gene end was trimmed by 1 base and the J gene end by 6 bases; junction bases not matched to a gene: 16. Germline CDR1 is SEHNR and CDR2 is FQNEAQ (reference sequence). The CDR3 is CASSLVVRQGLGLPEAFF. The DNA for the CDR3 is TGTGCCAGCAGCTTAGTTGTGAGACAGGGGCTTGGTTTGCCTGAAGCTTTCTTT.

As DNA, the CDR3 is TGTGCCTGGAGTGTGGTTTTGCGATCAGGGACCCAGTACTTC. As protein: CAWSVVLRSGTQYF. The chain links TRBV30 to TRBJ2-5; D is uncertain. The CDR3 consists of 14 residues. Between the trimmed V and J ends, which lost 0 bases and 7 bases, there was a span of 15 bases. CDR1 and CDR2 (germline): GTSNPN, SVGIG (reference sequence).

The CDR3 protein is CASRNTGGNSYEQYF. CDR3 coding DNA: TGTGCCAGCAGGAACACAGGGGGGAACTCCTACGAGCAGTACTTC. V gene TRBV27 combines with J gene TRBJ2-7; TRBD1 aligns across 8 bases. The CDR3 has 15 amino acids. V shed 6 bases and J 0 bases; nucleotides not matched to a gene: 7. The germline CDR1 and CDR2 sequences are MNHEY and SMNVEV (reference sequence).

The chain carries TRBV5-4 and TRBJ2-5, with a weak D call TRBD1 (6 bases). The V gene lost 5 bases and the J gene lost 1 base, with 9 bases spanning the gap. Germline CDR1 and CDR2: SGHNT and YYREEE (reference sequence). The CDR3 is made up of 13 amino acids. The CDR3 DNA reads TGTGCCAGCAGTGGACAGACCCAAGAGACCCAGTACTTC. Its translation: CASSGQTQETQYF.

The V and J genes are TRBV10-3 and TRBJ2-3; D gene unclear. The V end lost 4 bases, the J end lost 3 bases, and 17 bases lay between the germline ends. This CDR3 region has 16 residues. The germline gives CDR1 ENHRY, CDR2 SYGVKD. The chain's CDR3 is CAISAAVPTRTDTQYF. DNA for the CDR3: TGTGCCATCAGTGCGGCAGTTCCTACGAGGACAGATACGCAGTATTTT.

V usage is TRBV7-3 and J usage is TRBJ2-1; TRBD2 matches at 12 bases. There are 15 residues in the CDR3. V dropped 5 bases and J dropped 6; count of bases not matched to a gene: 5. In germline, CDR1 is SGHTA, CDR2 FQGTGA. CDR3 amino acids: CASSPLAGGGNEQFF. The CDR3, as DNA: TGTGCCAGCAGCCCTCTAGCGGGAGGGGGCAATGAGCAGTTCTTC. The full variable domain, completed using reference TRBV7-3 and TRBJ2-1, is GAGVSQTPSNKVTEKGKYVELRCDPISGHTALYWYRQSLGQGPEFLIYFQGTGAADDSGLPNDRFFAVRPEGSVSTLKIQRTERGDSAVYLCASSPLAGGGNEQFFGPGTRLTVL.